This T cell receptor beta chain was recorded in a study of T cells of healthy individuals. V was trimmed by 0 bases and J by 4 bases, leaving 12 bases between them. Germline values: CDR1 MNHEY, CDR2 SVGAGI. The CDR3 sequence is 16 residues long. TCRdb redid the calling of the 5' RACE reads with MiXCR, one entry per CDR3 protein. The data hold about 100,000 distinct CDR3 sequences, with 15% to 20% observed a single time. This chain connects TRBV6-5 to TRBJ2-2; D possibly corresponds to TRBD1 (6 bases). The TCR comes from a human donor in good health. CDR3 in amino acids: CASSYSGGRGTGELFF. CDR3 nucleotides: TGTGCCAGCAGTTACTCAGGGGGAAGGGGCACCGGGGAGCTGTTTTTT.